This TCR beta chain is drawn from a study of shared clonotypes between healthy human individuals. Study-level points and caveats: Approximately 5.4% of naive CD4 clonotypes were common to a few donors.

About this clone: The antigen is not known.

TCRdb keeps only in-frame clones here, not all; method: immunoSEQ multiplex PCR. The sample lists about 600,000 clones, roughly 97% seen once, with approximately 0.057% in the top ten. The CDR3 is made up of 11 amino acids. CDR1 and CDR2 (germline): LGHNA, YSLEER. Trimming cost V 3 bases and J 3 bases, with 0 bases left between them. Sequencing was done on a sample of naive CD4+ T cells sorted from blood. Subset given: CD45RA+ positively selected. The TCR originated in a woman in her 30s in good health. This chain uses TRBV4-3 with TRBJ2-1; D is unclear. CDR3 amino acids: CASSHYNEQFF. The CDR3 DNA reads TGCGCCAGCAGCCACTACAATGAGCAGTTCTTC.